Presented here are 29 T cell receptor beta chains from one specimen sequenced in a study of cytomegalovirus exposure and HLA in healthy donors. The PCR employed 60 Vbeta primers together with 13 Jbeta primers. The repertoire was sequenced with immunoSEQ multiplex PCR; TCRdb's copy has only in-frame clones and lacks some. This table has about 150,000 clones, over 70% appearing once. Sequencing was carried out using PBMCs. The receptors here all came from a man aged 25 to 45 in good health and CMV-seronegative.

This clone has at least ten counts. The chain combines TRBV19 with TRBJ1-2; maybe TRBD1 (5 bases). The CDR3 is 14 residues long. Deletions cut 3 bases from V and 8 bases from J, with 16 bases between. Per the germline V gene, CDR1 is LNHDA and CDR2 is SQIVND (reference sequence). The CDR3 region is CASSIHAGGQGYTF. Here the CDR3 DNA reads TGTGCCAGTAGTATCCATGCGGGGGGTCAGGGCTACACCTTC.

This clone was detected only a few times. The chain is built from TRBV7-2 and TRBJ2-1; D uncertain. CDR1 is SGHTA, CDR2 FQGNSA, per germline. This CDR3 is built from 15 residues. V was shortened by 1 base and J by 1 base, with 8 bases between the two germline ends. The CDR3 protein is CASSLGASSYNEQFF. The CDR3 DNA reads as TGTGCCAGCAGCTTAGGCGCTAGTTCCTACAATGAGCAGTTCTTC. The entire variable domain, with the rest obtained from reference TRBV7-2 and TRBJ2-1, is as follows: GAGVSQSPSNKVTEKGKDVELRCDPISGHTALYWYRQSLGQGLEFLIYFQGNSAPDKSGLPSDRFSAERTGGSVSTLTIQRTQQEDSAVYLCASSLGASSYNEQFFGPGTRLTVL.

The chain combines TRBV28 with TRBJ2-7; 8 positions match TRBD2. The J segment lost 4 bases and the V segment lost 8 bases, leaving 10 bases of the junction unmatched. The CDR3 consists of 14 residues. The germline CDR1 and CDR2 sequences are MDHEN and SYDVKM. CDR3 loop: CASGAGGRGYEQYF. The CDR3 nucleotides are TGTGCCAGCGGTGCGGGGGGAAGAGGGTACGAGCAGTACTTC.

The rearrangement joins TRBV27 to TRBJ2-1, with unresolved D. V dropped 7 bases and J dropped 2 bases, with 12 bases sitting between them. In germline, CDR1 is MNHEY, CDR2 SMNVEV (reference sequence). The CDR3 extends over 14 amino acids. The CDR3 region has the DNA TGTGCCAGCAAGACTGGCGGAACCTACAATGAGCAGTTCTTC. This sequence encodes CASKTGGTYNEQFF.

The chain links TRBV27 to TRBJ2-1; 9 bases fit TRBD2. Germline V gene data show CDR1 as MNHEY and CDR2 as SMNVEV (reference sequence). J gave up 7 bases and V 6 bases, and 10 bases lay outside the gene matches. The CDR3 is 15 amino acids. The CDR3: CASRGGLASGNEQFF. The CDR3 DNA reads TGTGCCAGCAGGGGGGGACTAGCATCGGGGAATGAGCAGTTCTTC.

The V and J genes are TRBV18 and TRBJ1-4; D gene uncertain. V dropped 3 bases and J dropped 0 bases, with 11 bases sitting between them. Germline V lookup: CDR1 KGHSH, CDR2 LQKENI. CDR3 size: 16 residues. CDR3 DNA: TGTGCCAGCTCACCCAATCGAGTAGCAACTAATGAAAAACTGTTTTTT. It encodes CASSPNRVATNEKLFF. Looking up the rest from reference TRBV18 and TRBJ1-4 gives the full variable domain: NAGVMQNPRHLVRRRGQEARLRCSPMKGHSHVYWYRQLPEEGLKFMVYLQKENIIDESGMPKERFSAEFPKEGPSILRIQQVVRGDSAAYFCASSPNRVATNEKLFFGSGTQLSVL.

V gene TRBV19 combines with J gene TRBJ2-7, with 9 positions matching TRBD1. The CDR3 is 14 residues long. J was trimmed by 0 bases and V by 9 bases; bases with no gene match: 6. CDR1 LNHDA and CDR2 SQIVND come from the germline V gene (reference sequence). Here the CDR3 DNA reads TGTGCCAGCCAGGACAGGGGTAACTCCTACGAGCAGTACTTC. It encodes CASQDRGNSYEQYF.

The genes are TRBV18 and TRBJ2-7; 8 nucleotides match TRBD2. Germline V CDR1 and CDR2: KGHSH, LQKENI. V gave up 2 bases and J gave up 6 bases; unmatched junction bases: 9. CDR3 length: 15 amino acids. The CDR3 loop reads CASSPVAGPTTEQYF. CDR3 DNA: TGTGCCAGCTCACCAGTAGCGGGACCCACCACCGAGCAGTACTTC.

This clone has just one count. DNA of the CDR3: TGTGCCACCAGCAGAACTCGACAGGGTGGCCAAGAGACCCAGTACTTC. It codes for CATSRTRQGGQETQYF. This chain links TRBV15 with TRBJ2-5; 7 bases line up with TRBD1. The CDR3 length is 16 residues. Trimming at V came to 2 bases and at J to 1 base, leaving 7 bases not matched to a gene. The germline V gene has CDR1 LNHNV and CDR2 YYDKDF (reference sequence).

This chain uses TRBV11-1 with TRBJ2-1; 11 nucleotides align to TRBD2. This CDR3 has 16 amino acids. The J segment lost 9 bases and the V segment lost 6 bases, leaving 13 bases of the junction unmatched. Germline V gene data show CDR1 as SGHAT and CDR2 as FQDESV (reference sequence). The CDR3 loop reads CASRPGLAGPGGEQFF. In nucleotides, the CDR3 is TGTGCCAGCAGACCAGGACTAGCGGGTCCCGGGGGTGAGCAGTTCTTC. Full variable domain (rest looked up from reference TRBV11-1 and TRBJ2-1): EAEVAQSPRYKITEKSQAVAFWCDPISGHATLYWYRQILGQGPELLVQFQDESVVDDSQLPKDRFSAERLKGVDSTLKIQPAELGDSAMYLCASRPGLAGPGGEQFFGPGTRLTVL.

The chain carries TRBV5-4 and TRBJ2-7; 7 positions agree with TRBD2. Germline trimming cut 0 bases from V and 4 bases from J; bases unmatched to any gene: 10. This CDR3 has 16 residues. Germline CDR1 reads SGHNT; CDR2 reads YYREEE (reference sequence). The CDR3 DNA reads TGTGCCAGCAGCTTGGATCCAGCGGGAAGAGTTTACGAGCAGTACTTC. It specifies CASSLDPAGRVYEQYF.

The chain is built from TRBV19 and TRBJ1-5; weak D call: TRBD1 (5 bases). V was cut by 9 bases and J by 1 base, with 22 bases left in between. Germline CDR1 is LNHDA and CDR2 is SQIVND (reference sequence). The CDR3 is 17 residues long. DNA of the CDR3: TGTGCCAGCAAAAAAACCGGGACTACTGGGAGCAATCAGCCCCAGCATTTT. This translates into CASKKTGTTGSNQPQHF.

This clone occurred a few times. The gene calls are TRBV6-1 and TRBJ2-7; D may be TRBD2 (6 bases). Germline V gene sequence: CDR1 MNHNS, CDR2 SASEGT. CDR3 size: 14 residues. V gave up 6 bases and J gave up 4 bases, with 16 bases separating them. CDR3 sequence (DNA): TGTGCCAGCAGGGGGGACTTGATTAGGTACGAGCAGTACTTC. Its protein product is CASRGDLIRYEQYF.

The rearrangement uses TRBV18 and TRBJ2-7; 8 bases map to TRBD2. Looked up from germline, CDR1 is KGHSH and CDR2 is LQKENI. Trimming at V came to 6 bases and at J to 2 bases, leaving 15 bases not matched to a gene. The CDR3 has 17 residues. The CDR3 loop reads CASSRIGGAGAAYEQYF. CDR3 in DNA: TGTGCCAGCTCCCGCATAGGGGGAGCGGGAGCCGCCTACGAGCAGTACTTC.

The DNA for the CDR3 is TGTGCCAGCAGTTTGGATAGCGGGAGTGTCTTGTACGAGCAGTACTTC. Translation: CASSLDSGSVLYEQYF. The chain combines TRBV28 with TRBJ2-7; the match to TRBD2 covers 9 bases. Trimming cost V 3 bases and J 4 bases; bases outside gene matches: 10. The CDR3 sequence is 16 residues long. Germline CDR1 is MDHEN and CDR2 is SYDVKM.

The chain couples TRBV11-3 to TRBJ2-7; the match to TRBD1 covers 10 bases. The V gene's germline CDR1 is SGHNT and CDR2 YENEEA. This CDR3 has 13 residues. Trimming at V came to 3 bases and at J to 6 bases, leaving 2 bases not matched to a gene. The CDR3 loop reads CASSLGTGAEQYF. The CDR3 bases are TGTGCCAGCAGCTTGGGGACAGGGGCCGAGCAGTACTTC.

In DNA form, the CDR3 reads TGTGCCAGTAGTATGCAGGCATCTTTGAACACTGAAGCTTTCTTT. This codes for CASSMQASLNTEAFF. The chain employs TRBV19 and TRBJ1-1, with D hard to call. V was shortened by 3 bases and J by 0 bases, with 11 bases between the two germline ends. The CDR3 totals 15 residues. Germline V gene sequence: CDR1 LNHDA, CDR2 SQIVND (reference sequence).

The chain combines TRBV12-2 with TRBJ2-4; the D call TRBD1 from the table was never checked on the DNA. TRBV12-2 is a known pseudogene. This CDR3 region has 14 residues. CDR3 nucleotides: TGTGCAAGTCGCTTAAGCTTGGTAGGGGACATTCAGTACTTC. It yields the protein CASRLSLVGDIQYF.

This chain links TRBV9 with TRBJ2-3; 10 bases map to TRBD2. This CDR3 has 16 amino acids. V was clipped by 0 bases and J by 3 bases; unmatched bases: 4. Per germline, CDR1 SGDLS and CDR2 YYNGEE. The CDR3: CASSVGTSGQTDTQYF. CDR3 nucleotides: TGTGCCAGCAGCGTAGGGACTAGCGGACAGACAGATACGCAGTATTTT.

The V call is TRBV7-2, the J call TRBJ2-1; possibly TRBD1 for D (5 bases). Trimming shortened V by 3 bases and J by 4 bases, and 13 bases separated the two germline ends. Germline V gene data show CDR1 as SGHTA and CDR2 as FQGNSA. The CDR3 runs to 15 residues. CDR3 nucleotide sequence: TGTGCCAGCAGCTTCACAGGAAACCTATACAATGAGCAGTTCTTC. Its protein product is CASSFTGNLYNEQFF.

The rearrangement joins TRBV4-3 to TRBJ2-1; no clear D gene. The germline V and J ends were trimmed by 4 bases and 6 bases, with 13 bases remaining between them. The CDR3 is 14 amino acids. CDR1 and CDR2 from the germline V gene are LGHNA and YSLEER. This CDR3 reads CASSPSVRGNEQFF. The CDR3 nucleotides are TGCGCCAGCAGCCCCTCGGTGCGAGGCAATGAGCAGTTCTTC.

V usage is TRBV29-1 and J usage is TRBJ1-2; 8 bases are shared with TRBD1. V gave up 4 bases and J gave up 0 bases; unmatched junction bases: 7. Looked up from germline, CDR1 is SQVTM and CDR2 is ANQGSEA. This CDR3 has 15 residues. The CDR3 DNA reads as TGCAGCGTTGGACGACAGGGGCTAGCTAACTATGGCTACACCTTC. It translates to CSVGRQGLANYGYTF.

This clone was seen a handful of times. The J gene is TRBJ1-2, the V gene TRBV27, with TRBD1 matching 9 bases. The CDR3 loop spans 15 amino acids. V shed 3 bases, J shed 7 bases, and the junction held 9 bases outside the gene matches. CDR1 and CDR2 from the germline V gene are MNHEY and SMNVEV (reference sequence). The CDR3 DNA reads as TGTGCCAGCAGTTTCTGGACAGGGGAGAAAATTGGCTACACCTTC. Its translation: CASSFWTGEKIGYTF.

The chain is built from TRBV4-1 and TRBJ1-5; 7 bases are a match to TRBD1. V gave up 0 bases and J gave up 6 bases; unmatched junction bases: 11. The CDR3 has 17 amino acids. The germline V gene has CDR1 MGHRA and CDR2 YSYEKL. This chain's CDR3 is CASSQEGGRQGAQPQHF. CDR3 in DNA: TGCGCCAGCAGCCAAGAAGGAGGCCGACAGGGTGCTCAGCCCCAGCATTTT.

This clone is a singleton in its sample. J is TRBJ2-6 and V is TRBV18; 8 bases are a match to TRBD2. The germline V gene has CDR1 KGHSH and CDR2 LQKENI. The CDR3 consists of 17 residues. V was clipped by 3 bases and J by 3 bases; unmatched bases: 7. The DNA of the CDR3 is TGTGCCAGCTCACCCTACGCGGGGGGCTTTGGGGCCAACGTCCTGACTTTC. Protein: CASSPYAGGFGANVLTF.

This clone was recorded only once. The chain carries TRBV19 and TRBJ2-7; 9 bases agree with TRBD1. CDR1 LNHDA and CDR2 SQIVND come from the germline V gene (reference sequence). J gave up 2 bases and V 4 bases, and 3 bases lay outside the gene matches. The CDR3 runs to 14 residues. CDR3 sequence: CASSRGQGTYEQYF. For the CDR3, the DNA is TGTGCCAGTAGTAGGGGACAGGGAACCTACGAGCAGTACTTC.

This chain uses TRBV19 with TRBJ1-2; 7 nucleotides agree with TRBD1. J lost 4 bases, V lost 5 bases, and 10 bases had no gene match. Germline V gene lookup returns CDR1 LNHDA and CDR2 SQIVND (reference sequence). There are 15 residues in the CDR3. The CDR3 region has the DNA TGTGCCAGTAGTCAACCGTCTGGGACAGTCTATGGCTACACCTTC. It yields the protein CASSQPSGTVYGYTF.

Here the CDR3 DNA reads TGTGCCTGGAGGGGACTAGCGGGAGGCGTATCCTACGAGCAGTACTTC. Translation gives CAWRGLAGGVSYEQYF. The V call is TRBV30, the J call TRBJ2-7; the match to TRBD2 covers 15 bases. The junction had 4 bases not matched to a gene; V was cut back by 3 bases and J by 1 base. This CDR3 region has 16 residues. Looked up from germline, CDR1 is GTSNPN and CDR2 is SVGIG (reference sequence).

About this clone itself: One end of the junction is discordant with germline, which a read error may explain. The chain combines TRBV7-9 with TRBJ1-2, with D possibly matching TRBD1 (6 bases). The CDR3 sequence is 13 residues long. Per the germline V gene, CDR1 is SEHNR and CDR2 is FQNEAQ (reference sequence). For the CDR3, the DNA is TGTTCCAGCAGCCCTCTGGGGGCTCACGGCTACACCTTC. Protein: CSSSPLGAHGYTF.